Following are 15 T cell receptor beta chains from one sample sequenced in a study of shared clonotypes between healthy human individuals. The method was immunoSEQ multiplex PCR; TCRdb's version includes in-frame clones alone and lacks a portion of them. Of more than 850,000 clones listed, about four fifths are singletons. What was sequenced was memory CD4+ T cells from PBMCs. The subset here: CD45RA-negative fraction. The receptors derive from a man between 18 and 29 years old in good health. Some clones in this sample may be carry-over from other donors' samples.

The V call is TRBV15, the J call TRBJ2-1; 11 nucleotides align to TRBD2. V dropped 6 bases and J dropped 9; count of bases not matched to a gene: 22. Germline loops: CDR1 LNHNV, CDR2 YYDKDF (reference sequence). This CDR3 region has 19 residues. The CDR3 is CATSLRVGTSGLGWAEQFF. Here the CDR3 DNA reads TGTGCCACCAGTCTCCGAGTTGGGACTAGCGGTCTCGGTTGGGCTGAGCAGTTCTTC.

The chain employs TRBV21-1 and TRBJ1-5; the table's D call, TRBD1, was not checked against the DNA. TRBV21-1 is deemed a pseudogene. The CDR3 loop spans 19 amino acids. CDR3 DNA sequence: TGTGCCAGCAGCTTCGGGGGCAAGTCGGGACAGGGCTTCCATCAGCCCCAGCATTTT. Protein sequence: CASSFGGKSGQGFHQPQHF.

Worth noting for this clone: Other DNA sequences in this specimen translate into the identical CDR3. This chain links TRBV18 with TRBJ2-1, with 9 nucleotides matching TRBD2. Unmatched junction bases numbered 7, after V lost 3 bases and J lost 4 bases. The germline CDR1 and CDR2 sequences are KGHSH and LQKENI. The CDR3 runs to 16 residues. The CDR3 DNA follows: TGTGCCAGCTCACCTGGCCTAGCGGGATCTTACAATGAGCAGTTCTTC. Translation: CASSPGLAGSYNEQFF. The full variable domain, completed using reference TRBV18 and TRBJ2-1, is NAGVMQNPRHLVRRRGQEARLRCSPMKGHSHVYWYRQLPEEGLKFMVYLQKENIIDESGMPKERFSAEFPKEGPSILRIQQVVRGDSAAYFCASSPGLAGSYNEQFFGPGTRLTVL.

The table lists this clone with a count of one. The CDR3 here is CAWSGVGGQPQHF. The DNA for the CDR3 is TGTGCCTGGAGTGGAGTTGGGGGTCAGCCCCAGCATTTT. This chain connects TRBV30 to TRBJ1-5; maybe TRBD1 (5 bases). Per germline, CDR1 GTSNPN and CDR2 SVGIG (reference sequence). The ends were cut back, 1 base at V and 6 bases at J, with 10 bases in the middle. The CDR3 extends over 13 amino acids.

The rearrangement joins TRBV7-2 to TRBJ1-2, with D uncertain. V lost 2 bases, J lost 3 bases, and 13 bases lay in between. Germline V gene lookup returns CDR1 SGHTA and CDR2 FQGNSA. This CDR3 contains 15 residues. The CDR3 DNA follows: TGTGCCAGCAGCTTAACTAGAGAAACCCACTATGGCTACACCTTC. Protein sequence: CASSLTRETHYGYTF. Based on the CDR3 plus reference TRBV7-2 and TRBJ1-2, the full variable domain is GAGVSQSPSNKVTEKGKDVELRCDPISGHTALYWYRQSLGQGLEFLIYFQGNSAPDKSGLPSDRFSAERTGGSVSTLTIQRTQQEDSAVYLCASSLTRETHYGYTFGSGTRLTVV.

In this sample, this clone turned up once. The chain uses TRBV5-6 and TRBJ2-3; no clear D gene. Trimming shortened V by 4 bases and J by 4 bases, and 16 bases separated the two germline ends. The CDR3 is 15 residues long. CDR1 is SGHDT, CDR2 YYEEEE, per germline. CDR3 in DNA: TGTGCCAGCAGCCCGCCTGGGGTAGTGGCAGATACGCAGTATTTT. Its translation is CASSPPGVVADTQYF.

The chain links TRBV7-2 to TRBJ1-2; tentative D call: TRBD1 (5 bases). Trimming stripped 8 bases from V and 4 bases from J, with 14 bases between. This CDR3 comprises 13 residues. Germline values: CDR1 SGHTA, CDR2 FQGNSA. CDR3 sequence: CASRPGHFYGYTF. The CDR3 DNA reads as TGTGCCAGCCGCCCAGGACACTTCTATGGCTACACCTTC.

CDR3 residues: CASSPLSRGGSEQYF. In DNA, the CDR3 is TGTGCCAGCTCACCCCTCTCCCGGGGGGGGTCTGAGCAGTACTTC. The chain is built from TRBV18 and TRBJ2-7; 8 bases line up with TRBD2. The trim removed 3 bases at V and 7 bases at J, leaving 11 bases unmatched. The CDR3 spans 15 residues. In germline, CDR1 is KGHSH, CDR2 LQKENI.

This chain links TRBV6-1 with TRBJ2-7; tentative D call: TRBD1 (6 bases). Deletions cut 8 bases from V and 2 bases from J, with 13 bases between. The CDR3 extends over 13 amino acids. Germline CDR1 and CDR2: MNHNS and SASEGT. The CDR3 spells CASRRQATYEQYF. Here the CDR3 DNA reads TGTGCCAGCCGCCGACAGGCCACCTACGAGCAGTACTTC.

The chain has TRBV19 and TRBJ1-5, with a tentative D call TRBD1 (5 bases). Germline V lookup: CDR1 LNHDA, CDR2 SQIVND (reference sequence). The CDR3 runs to 16 residues. V gave up 5 bases and J gave up 0 bases, with 14 bases separating them. The CDR3 region has the DNA TGTGCCAGTAGTTTCCCCCAGGGAAGTAGCAATCAGCCCCAGCATTTT. Translation: CASSFPQGSSNQPQHF.

The chain couples TRBV6-1 to TRBJ2-5, with a weak D call TRBD1 (5 bases). V was shortened by 11 bases and J by 1 base, with 14 bases between the two germline ends. This CDR3 region has 13 residues. CDR1 is MNHNS, CDR2 SASEGT, per germline. The CDR3 here is CAGAFVVQETQYF. DNA of the CDR3: TGTGCCGGGGCGTTTGTGGTCCAAGAGACCCAGTACTTC.

The chain couples TRBV27 to TRBJ1-2; 9 positions agree with TRBD1. J was trimmed by 5 bases and V by 4 bases; bases with no gene match: 11. CDR1 and CDR2 from the germline V gene are MNHEY and SMNVEV (reference sequence). The CDR3 covers 16 residues. CDR3 in DNA: TGTGCCAGCAGTTCTCCTGGACAGGGGAGTAGGTATGGCTACACCTTC. Its protein product is CASSSPGQGSRYGYTF.

V usage is TRBV9 and J usage is TRBJ2-3; the match to TRBD2 covers 10 bases. Germline V gene lookup returns CDR1 SGDLS and CDR2 YYNGEE. The CDR3 covers 14 residues. The V gene end was trimmed by 4 bases and the J gene end by 6 bases; junction bases not matched to a gene: 5. CDR3 sequence (DNA): TGTGCCAGCAGCCCAACTAGCGGGATTGATACGCAGTATTTT. Protein: CASSPTSGIDTQYF.

V is TRBV2 and J is TRBJ1-4; 8 nucleotides match TRBD1. J lost 7 bases, V lost 5 bases, and 6 bases had no gene match. Germline assignment: CDR1 SNHLY and CDR2 FYNNEI. This CDR3 spans 14 amino acids. The CDR3 DNA reads as TGTGCCAGCAGTCCCAGGGGGCGTAGTGAAAAACTGTTTTTT. Translated, it gives CASSPRGRSEKLFF.

Details on this clone: A clone one base away is much larger, so this may be a read error. This sample includes further DNA sequences coding for the same CDR3. The chain has TRBV5-6 and TRBJ2-5, with unresolved D. The germline V gene encodes CDR1 SGHDT and CDR2 YYEEEE. This CDR3 spans 12 amino acids. V lost 0 bases, J lost 5 bases, and 5 bases lay in between. CDR3 nucleotides: TGTGCCAGCAGCTTGGTAGGGGAGACCCAGTACTTC. Residues: CASSLVGETQYF.